Shown below are 20 T cell receptor beta chains from a single sample sequenced in a study of naive and memory T cell subsets. Treatment reported: skin biopsy from PPD injection site in Mantoux-positive individual. An oligonucleotide containing a UMI was ligated to the 3' end of TCR cDNA. Ligated cDNA underwent four rounds of PCR with nested alpha and beta constant region primers and SP2. MiXCR was run by TCRdb on the UMI-ligation and nested PCR reads, yielding one entry per CDR3 protein. The sample lists around 33,000 distinct CDR3 sequences; about 6.2% were seen once. Sequencing used skin, obtained from a tuberculin skin test site. These TCRs come from an adult in good health.

There are many counts of this clonotype. The J gene is TRBJ1-2, the V gene TRBV19; 7 bases are shared with TRBD1. The CDR3 is 13 amino acids. The V segment lost 5 bases and the J segment 4 bases; nucleotides outside the gene matches: 4. CDR1 is LNHDA and CDR2 is SQIVND in the germline V gene (reference sequence). In nucleotides, the CDR3 is TGTGCCAGTAGTTCGACAGGGTTCTATGGCTACACCTTC. This encodes CASSSTGFYGYTF.

The V and J genes are TRBV19 and TRBJ1-2; 8 bases are shared with TRBD1. With V trimmed by 1 base and J by 4 bases, 5 bases remained unmatched. This CDR3 is 15 amino acids long. From germline, CDR1 is LNHDA and CDR2 SQIVND (reference sequence). The CDR3 protein is CASSIGPGGVYGYTF. The CDR3 DNA reads as TGTGCCAGTAGTATAGGCCCAGGGGGCGTCTATGGCTACACCTTC.

This clonotype is judged large. This chain links TRBV7-8 with TRBJ2-7; TRBD1 matches at 7 bases. V dropped 5 bases and J dropped 0; count of bases not matched to a gene: 13. This CDR3 is 17 amino acids long. Germline V lookup: CDR1 SGHVS, CDR2 FQNEAQ. The CDR3 DNA reads as TGTGCCAGCAGCGGTCGTACCGGGACAGTGAACTCCTACGAGCAGTACTTC. The encoded protein is CASSGRTGTVNSYEQYF.

There are a few counts of this clonotype. The V and J genes are TRBV6-5 and TRBJ2-7; TRBD2 matches at 8 bases. The CDR3 spans 15 residues. Per germline, CDR1 MNHEY and CDR2 SVGAGI. Germline trimming cut 5 bases from V and 5 bases from J; bases unmatched to any gene: 11. The CDR3 region has the DNA TGTGCCAGCAGTACACCGGGACTAGGGAGTAACGAGCAGTACTTC. Translation: CASSTPGLGSNEQYF.

This clonotype was counted at least ten times. The V gene is TRBV11-2, the J gene TRBJ2-3, with 7 nucleotides matching TRBD1. With V trimmed by 1 base and J by 5 bases, 3 bases remained unmatched. CDR1 and CDR2 from the germline V gene are SGHAT and FQNNGV. This CDR3 is built from 14 residues. The CDR3 bases are TGTGCCAGCAGCTTAGGGGACAGTCTAGATACGCAGTATTTT. Translation gives CASSLGDSLDTQYF.

By share, this clonotype ranks as medium-sized (0.01 to 0.1%). Written as DNA, the CDR3 is TGTGCCAGCAGCTTAATGTCAGGGGCTACAGATACGCAGTATTTT. This codes for CASSLMSGATDTQYF. The chain recombines TRBV11-2 with TRBJ2-3; D perhaps matches TRBD1 (6 bases). The V end was cut by 2 bases, the J end by 3 bases, with 12 bases between. Germline V CDR1 and CDR2: SGHAT, FQNNGV. The CDR3 runs 15 residues.

This clonotype was seen more than once but under ten times. The V gene is TRBV6-1, the J gene TRBJ2-3; D may match TRBD1 or TRBD2 (5 bases each). The CDR3 extends over 15 amino acids. V was cut by 7 bases and J by 4 bases, with 18 bases left in between. Germline CDR1 reads MNHNS; CDR2 reads SASEGT. DNA for the CDR3: TGTGCCAGCATGGGGACCTTATGGGGCGCAGATACGCAGTATTTT. It specifies CASMGTLWGADTQYF.

This clonotype was recorded many times. This chain uses TRBV7-4 with TRBJ2-7; D is uncertain. V gave up 1 base and J gave up 4 bases, with 23 bases separating them. The germline CDR1 and CDR2 sequences are SGHVT and SQSDAQ. The CDR3 length is 18 residues. CDR3 DNA sequence: TGTGCCAGCAGCTTAGAGGTCGGTGGGCAGAAGGCCTCATACGAGCAGTACTTC. This encodes CASSLEVGGQKASYEQYF.

This clonotype occurred many times. The J gene is TRBJ2-3, the V gene TRBV2; D assignment may be TRBD1 or TRBD2 (9 bases each). Trimming shortened V by 2 bases and J by 5 bases, and 17 bases separated the two germline ends. The germline gives CDR1 SNHLY, CDR2 FYNNEI. The length of the CDR3 is 16 residues. The CDR3: CASSETRGGQGDTQYF. In nucleotides, the CDR3 is TGTGCCAGCAGTGAAACGCGGGGGGGACAGGGAGATACGCAGTATTTT.

This chain uses TRBV12-3 or TRBV12-4 with TRBJ1-1; a weak D match, TRBD1 (6 bases). V lost 4 bases, J lost 4 bases, and 10 bases lay in between. The CDR3 runs 13 residues. The CDR3 DNA sequence: TGTGCCAGCAGTTCAGGGGAGGGCACTGAAGCTTTCTTT. The encoded protein is CASSSGEGTEAFF.

The V call is TRBV2, the J call TRBJ1-2; D might be TRBD1 (5 bases). Trimming cost V 9 bases and J 1 base, with 9 bases left between them. Germline V gene lookup returns CDR1 SNHLY and CDR2 FYNNEI. The CDR3 is made up of 12 amino acids. In DNA form, the CDR3 reads TGTGCCAGATCACAGGATAACTATGGCTACACCTTC. Encoded protein: CARSQDNYGYTF.

This clonotype has ten or more counts. The chain is built from TRBV4-1 and TRBJ2-7; D perhaps matches TRBD2 (6 bases). The CDR3 is made up of 15 amino acids. Germline values: CDR1 MGHRA, CDR2 YSYEKL. Trimming stripped 1 base from V and 2 bases from J, with 12 bases between. For the CDR3, the DNA is TGCGCCAGCAGCCAAGGTTACCGGGGGACCTACGAGCAGTACTTC. It is translated as CASSQGYRGTYEQYF.

By sample fraction, this clonotype is medium-sized (0.01 to 0.1%). V gene TRBV2 combines with J gene TRBJ2-1; 9 positions match TRBD2. Germline assignment: CDR1 SNHLY and CDR2 FYNNEI. The CDR3 is made up of 13 amino acids. V gave up 10 bases and J gave up 5 bases; unmatched junction bases: 6. The CDR3 region is CATVAGENNEQFF. Here the CDR3 DNA reads TGTGCCACCGTAGCGGGGGAAAACAATGAGCAGTTCTTC.

The chain employs TRBV12-3 or TRBV12-4 and TRBJ2-3, with 11 positions matching TRBD1. This CDR3 is built from 16 residues. The J segment lost 4 bases and the V segment lost 2 bases, leaving 5 bases of the junction unmatched. CDR3 sequence reads: CASSLPRTGGADTQYF. CDR3 DNA sequence: TGTGCCAGCAGTTTACCTCGGACAGGGGGCGCAGATACGCAGTATTTT.

The table lists this clonotype with many counts. J is TRBJ2-3 and V is TRBV24-1, with no clear D. Germline V gives CDR1 KGHDR, CDR2 SFDVKD. The CDR3 loop spans 11 amino acids. V lost 4 bases and J lost 5, with 3 bases in between. The CDR3 DNA is TGTGCCACCAGTGAACGAGATACGCAGTATTTT. Translating gives CATSERDTQYF.

As concerns this clonotype: Germline is not matched at one junction end, which may reflect a read error. The V and J genes are TRBV18 and TRBJ1-2; D might be TRBD1 (6 bases). CDR3 size: 15 residues. Germline values: CDR1 KGHSH, CDR2 LQKENI. This chain's CDR3 is CASSPGQNDLKQSFF. CDR3 nucleotide sequence: TGTGCCAGCTCTCCCGGACAGAATGACCTAAAGCAAAGCTTCTTC.

The sample holds a few counts of this clonotype. The chain is built from TRBV6-6 and TRBJ1-3; the D is unclear. The V end lost 2 bases, the J end lost 0 bases, and 11 bases lay between the germline ends. Germline assignment: CDR1 MNHNY and CDR2 SVGAGI (reference sequence). This CDR3 spans 16 amino acids. The CDR3 nucleotides read TGTGCCAGCAGTTACGGGAGATCAAGCTCTGGAAACACCATATATTTT. This gives the protein CASSYGRSSSGNTIYF.

V and J are TRBV2 and TRBJ2-7, with 9 bases fitting TRBD1. The CDR3 is 13 residues long. CDR1 SNHLY and CDR2 FYNNEI come from the germline V gene. J lost 7 bases, V lost 10 bases, and 11 bases had no gene match. CDR3 nucleotide sequence: TGTGCCACCCGCGGGACAGGGACTTGGGAGCAGTACTTC. It is translated as CATRGTGTWEQYF.

Ten or more counts support this clonotype. The chain employs TRBV10-3 and TRBJ2-1; D may be TRBD1 or TRBD2 (6 bases each). Trimming stripped 3 bases from V and 0 bases from J, with 9 bases between. Germline V gives CDR1 ENHRY, CDR2 SYGVKD. This CDR3 region has 15 residues. The chain's CDR3 is CAISEGGFSYNEQFF. The CDR3 DNA reads as TGTGCCATCAGTGAAGGGGGGTTCTCCTACAATGAGCAGTTCTTC.

Many counts were recorded for this clonotype. The genes are TRBV7-9 and TRBJ2-7, with D hard to call. V lost 5 bases and J 2 bases, leaving 19 bases between the germline ends. CDR3 length: 16 residues. The germline gives CDR1 SEHNR, CDR2 FQNEAQ (reference sequence). The CDR3 here is CASSHPEGNGAYEQYF. Here the CDR3 DNA reads TGTGCCAGCAGCCACCCCGAAGGGAACGGAGCCTACGAGCAGTACTTC.